This T cell receptor (beta chain) was observed in a study of beta chain features in type 1 diabetes. Study results and limitations: Significant though moderate, a shortening of TCRB CDR3s appeared in all four CD4+ subsets of Type 1 diabetes patients. Type 1 diabetes patients showed fewer insertions and more deletions at VDJ junctions. Since sequencing was performed on cDNA, cells with high TCR expression could be over-represented. In comparison with healthy donors, patients had naive, central memory and Treg TCRB repertoires that appeared more similar.

CD45RO/CCR7/CD25/CD127/CD95/CD27 staining was used to isolate CD4+ naive, central memory, regulatory and stem cell-like memory cells by sorting. A word on this clone: The antigen remains undetermined.

Expressed TCRB transcripts were sequenced because the isolated RNA had all been reverse transcribed beforehand. TCRdb's table, derived via immunoSEQ multiplex PCR, lists solely in-frame clones and lacks some. This sample carries hundreds of thousands of clones, around an eighth of them seen once, and the ten largest clones take around 0.022%. The clonotype originates from a man aged 18 to 35 with type 1 diabetes. The sequenced sample was naive CD4+ T cells from blood.

The CDR3 is CASSLAPGTGFHEQYF. In nucleotides, the CDR3 is TGTGCCAGCAGCTTGGCCCCCGGGACAGGGTTCCACGAGCAGTACTTC. This rearrangement joins TRBV5-6 to TRBJ2-7, with TRBD1 identical over 9 bases. The V and J ends lost 0 bases and 5 bases, in that order; junction bases with no gene match: 9. The CDR3 has 16 residues. Germline V gene data show CDR1 as SGHDT and CDR2 as YYEEEE.